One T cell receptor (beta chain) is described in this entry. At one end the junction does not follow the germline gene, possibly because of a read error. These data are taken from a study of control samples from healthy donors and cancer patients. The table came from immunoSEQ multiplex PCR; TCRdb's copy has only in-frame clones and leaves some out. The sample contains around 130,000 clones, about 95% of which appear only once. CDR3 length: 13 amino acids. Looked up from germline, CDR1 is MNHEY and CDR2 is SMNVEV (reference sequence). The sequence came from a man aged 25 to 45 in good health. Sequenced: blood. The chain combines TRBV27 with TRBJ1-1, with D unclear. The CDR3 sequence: CASSFGMNTEAFF. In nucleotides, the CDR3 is TGTGCCAGCAGTTTTGGAATGAATACTGAAGCTTTCTTT.